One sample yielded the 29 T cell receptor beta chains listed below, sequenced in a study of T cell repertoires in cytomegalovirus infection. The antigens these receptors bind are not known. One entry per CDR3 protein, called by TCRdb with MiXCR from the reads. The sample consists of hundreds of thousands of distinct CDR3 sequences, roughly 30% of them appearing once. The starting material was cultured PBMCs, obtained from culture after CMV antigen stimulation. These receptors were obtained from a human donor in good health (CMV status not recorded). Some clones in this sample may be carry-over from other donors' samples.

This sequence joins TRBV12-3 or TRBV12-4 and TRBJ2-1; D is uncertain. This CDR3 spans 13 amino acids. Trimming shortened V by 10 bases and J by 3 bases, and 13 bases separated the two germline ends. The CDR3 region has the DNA TGTGCCACTTCGTCATTTAGCTACAATGAGCAGTTCTTC. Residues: CATSSFSYNEQFF.

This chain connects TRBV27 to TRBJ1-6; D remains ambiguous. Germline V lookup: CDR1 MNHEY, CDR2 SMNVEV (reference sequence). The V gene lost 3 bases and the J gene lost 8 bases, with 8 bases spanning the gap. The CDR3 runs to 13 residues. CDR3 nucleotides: TGTGCCAGCAGTTTTCGGGGATATTCACCCCTCCACTTT. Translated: CASSFRGYSPLHF.

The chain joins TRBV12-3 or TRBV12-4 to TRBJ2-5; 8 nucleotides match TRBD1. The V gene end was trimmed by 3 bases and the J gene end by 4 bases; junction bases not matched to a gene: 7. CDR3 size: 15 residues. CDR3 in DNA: TGTGCCAGCAGTTTTGGGACAGGTTCAAGAGAGACCCAGTACTTC. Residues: CASSFGTGSRETQYF.

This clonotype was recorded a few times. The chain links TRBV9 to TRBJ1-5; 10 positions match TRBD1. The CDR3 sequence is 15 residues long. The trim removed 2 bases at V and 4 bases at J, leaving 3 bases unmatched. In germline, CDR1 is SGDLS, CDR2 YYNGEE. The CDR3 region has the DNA TGTGCCAGCAGCGTGGGGACAGGGGTAAATCAGCCCCAGCATTTT. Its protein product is CASSVGTGVNQPQHF. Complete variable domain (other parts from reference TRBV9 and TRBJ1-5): DSGVTQTPKHLITATGQRVTLRCSPRSGDLSVYWYQQSLDQGLQFLIQYYNGEERAKGNILERFSAQQFPDLHSELNLSSLELGDSALYFCASSVGTGVNQPQHFGDGTRLSIL.

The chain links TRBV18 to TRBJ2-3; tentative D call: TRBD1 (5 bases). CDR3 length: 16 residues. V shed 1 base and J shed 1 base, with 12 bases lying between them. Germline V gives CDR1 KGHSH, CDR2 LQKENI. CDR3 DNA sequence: TGTGCCAGCTCACCACTTTATCAAGGGGGCACAGATACGCAGTATTTT. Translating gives CASSPLYQGGTDTQYF.

The CDR3 DNA sequence: TGTGCCAGTAAGGCACAGGGCAGGAACACTGAAGCTTTCTTT. Translating it yields CASKAQGRNTEAFF. The rearrangement uses TRBV19 and TRBJ1-1; weak D call: TRBD1 (6 bases). CDR1 LNHDA and CDR2 SQIVND come from the germline V gene (reference sequence). The V and J ends lost 7 bases and 1 base respectively, with 13 bases between them. This CDR3 spans 14 amino acids.

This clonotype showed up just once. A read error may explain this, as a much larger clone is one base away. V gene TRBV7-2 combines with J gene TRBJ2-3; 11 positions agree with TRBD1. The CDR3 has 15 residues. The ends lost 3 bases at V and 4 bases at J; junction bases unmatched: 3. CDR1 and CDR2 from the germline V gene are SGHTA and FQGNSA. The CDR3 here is CASSLDRGLPDTQYF. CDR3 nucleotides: TGTGCCAGCAGCTTGGACAGGGGGCTGCCAGATACGCAGTATTTT.

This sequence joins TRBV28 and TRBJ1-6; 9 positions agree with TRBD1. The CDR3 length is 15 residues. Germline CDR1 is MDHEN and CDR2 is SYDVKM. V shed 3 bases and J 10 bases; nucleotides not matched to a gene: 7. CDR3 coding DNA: TGTGCCAGCAGTTTCCCGGACAGGGGACACTCACCCCTCCACTTT. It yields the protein CASSFPDRGHSPLHF.

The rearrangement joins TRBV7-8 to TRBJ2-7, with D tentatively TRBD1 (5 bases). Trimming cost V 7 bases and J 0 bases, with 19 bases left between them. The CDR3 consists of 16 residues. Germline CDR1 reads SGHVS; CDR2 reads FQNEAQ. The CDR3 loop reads CASTQMGLRSSYEQYF. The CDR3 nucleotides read TGTGCCAGCACTCAGATGGGGCTGAGAAGCTCCTACGAGCAGTACTTC.

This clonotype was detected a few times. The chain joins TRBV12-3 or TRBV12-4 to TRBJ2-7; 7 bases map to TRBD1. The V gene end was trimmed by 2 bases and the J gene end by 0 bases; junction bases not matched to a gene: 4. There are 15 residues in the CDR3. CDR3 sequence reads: CASSLTGVSSYEQYF. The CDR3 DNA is TGTGCCAGCAGTTTAACAGGGGTCAGCTCCTACGAGCAGTACTTC.

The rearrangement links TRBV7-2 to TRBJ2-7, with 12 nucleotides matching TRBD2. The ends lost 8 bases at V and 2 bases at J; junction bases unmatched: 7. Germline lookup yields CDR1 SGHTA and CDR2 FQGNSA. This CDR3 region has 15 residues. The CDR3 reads CASCPRLAGAYEQYF. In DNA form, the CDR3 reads TGTGCCAGCTGCCCTCGACTAGCGGGAGCCTACGAGCAGTACTTC.

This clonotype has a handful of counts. The CDR3 DNA sequence: TGTGCCAGCAGTGGTCTAGCATTAGGAATTCAGTACTTC. Residues: CASSGLALGIQYF. The chain couples TRBV6-1 to TRBJ2-4; D might be TRBD2 (5 bases). CDR3 length equals 13 residues. Germline lookup yields CDR1 MNHNS and CDR2 SASEGT. Between the trimmed V and J ends, which lost 4 bases and 10 bases, there was a span of 14 bases.

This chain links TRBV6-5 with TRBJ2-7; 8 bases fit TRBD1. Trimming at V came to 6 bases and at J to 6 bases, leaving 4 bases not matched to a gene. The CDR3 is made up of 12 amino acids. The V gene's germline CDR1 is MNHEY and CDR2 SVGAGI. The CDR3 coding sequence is TGTGCCAGCAGCGCTACAGGGGGCGAGCAGTACTTC. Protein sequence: CASSATGGEQYF.

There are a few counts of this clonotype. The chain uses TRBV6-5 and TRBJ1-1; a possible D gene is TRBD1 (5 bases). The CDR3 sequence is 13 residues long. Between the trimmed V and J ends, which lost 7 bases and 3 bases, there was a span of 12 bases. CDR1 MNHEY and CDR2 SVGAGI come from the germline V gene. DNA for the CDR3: TGTGCCAGCACCCGAGACAGCTACACTGAAGCTTTCTTT. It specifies CASTRDSYTEAFF.

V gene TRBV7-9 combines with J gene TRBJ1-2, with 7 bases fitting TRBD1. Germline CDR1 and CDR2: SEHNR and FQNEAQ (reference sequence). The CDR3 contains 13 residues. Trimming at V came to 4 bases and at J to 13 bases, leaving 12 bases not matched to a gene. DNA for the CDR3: TGTGCCAGCAGCTCCCGGGACAGAATGAGGTTCACCTTC. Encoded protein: CASSSRDRMRFTF.

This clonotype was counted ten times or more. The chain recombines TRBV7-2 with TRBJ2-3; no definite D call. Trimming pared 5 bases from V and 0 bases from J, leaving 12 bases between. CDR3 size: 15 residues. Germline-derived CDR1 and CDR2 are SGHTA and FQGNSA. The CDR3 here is CASSIRRHSTDTQYF. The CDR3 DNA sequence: TGTGCCAGCAGCATTAGGCGGCATAGCACAGATACGCAGTATTTT.

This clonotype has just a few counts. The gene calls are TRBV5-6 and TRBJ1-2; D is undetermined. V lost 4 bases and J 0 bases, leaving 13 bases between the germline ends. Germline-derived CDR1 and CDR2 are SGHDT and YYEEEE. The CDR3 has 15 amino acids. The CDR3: CASSKRSAANYGYTF. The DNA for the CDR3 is TGTGCCAGCAGCAAAAGGTCGGCTGCTAACTATGGCTACACCTTC.

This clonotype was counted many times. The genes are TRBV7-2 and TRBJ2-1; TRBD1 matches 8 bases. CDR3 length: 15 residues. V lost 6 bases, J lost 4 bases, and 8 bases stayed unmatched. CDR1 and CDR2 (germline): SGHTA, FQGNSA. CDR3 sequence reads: CASSSTGGHYNEQFF. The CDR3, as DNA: TGTGCCAGCAGTTCTACAGGGGGGCATTACAATGAGCAGTTCTTC.

The chain's CDR3 is CSATARRSQETQYF. The DNA for the CDR3 is TGCAGTGCAACCGCGCGGCGGAGTCAAGAGACCCAGTACTTC. V and J are TRBV20-1 and TRBJ2-5; D gene uncertain. Trimming removed 6 bases at V and 2 bases at J, with 16 bases between. The CDR3 spans 14 residues. Germline V CDR1 and CDR2: DFQATT, SNEGSKA (reference sequence).

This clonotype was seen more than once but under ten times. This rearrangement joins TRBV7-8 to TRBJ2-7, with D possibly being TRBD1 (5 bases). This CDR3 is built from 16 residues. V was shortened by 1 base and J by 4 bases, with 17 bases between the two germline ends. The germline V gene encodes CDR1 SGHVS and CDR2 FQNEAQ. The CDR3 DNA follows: TGTGCCAGCAGCTTAGGTCCGAGGACAATCGTTTACGAGCAGTACTTC. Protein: CASSLGPRTIVYEQYF.

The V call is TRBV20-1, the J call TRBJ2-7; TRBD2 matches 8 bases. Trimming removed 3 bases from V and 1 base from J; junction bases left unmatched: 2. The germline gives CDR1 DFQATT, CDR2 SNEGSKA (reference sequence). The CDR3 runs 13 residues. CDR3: CSARGTRSYEQYF. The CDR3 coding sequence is TGCAGTGCTAGGGGGACTAGGTCCTACGAGCAGTACTTC.

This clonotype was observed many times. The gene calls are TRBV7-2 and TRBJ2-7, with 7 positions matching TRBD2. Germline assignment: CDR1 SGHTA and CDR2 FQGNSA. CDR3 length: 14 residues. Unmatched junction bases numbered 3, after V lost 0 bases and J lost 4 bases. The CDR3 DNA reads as TGTGCCAGCAGCTTAGCGGGAGGGGATTACGAGCAGTACTTC. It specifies CASSLAGGDYEQYF.

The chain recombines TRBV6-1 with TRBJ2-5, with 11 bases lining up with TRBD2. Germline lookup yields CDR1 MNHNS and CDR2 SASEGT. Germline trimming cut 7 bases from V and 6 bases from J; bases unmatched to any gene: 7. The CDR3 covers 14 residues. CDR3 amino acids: CASNGGTSGQTQYF. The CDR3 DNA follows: TGTGCCAGCAACGGGGGGACTAGCGGACAGACCCAGTACTTC.

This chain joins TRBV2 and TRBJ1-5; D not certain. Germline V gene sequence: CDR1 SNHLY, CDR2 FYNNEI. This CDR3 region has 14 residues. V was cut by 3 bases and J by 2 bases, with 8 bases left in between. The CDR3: CASSDTLGNQPQHF. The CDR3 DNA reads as TGTGCCAGCAGTGATACCCTCGGCAATCAGCCCCAGCATTTT. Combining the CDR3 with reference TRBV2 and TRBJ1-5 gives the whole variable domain EPEVTQTPSHQVTQMGQEVILRCVPISNHLYFYWYRQILGQKVEFLVSFYNNEISEKSEIFDDQFSVERPDGSNFTLKIRSTKLEDSAMYFCASSDTLGNQPQHFGDGTRLSIL.

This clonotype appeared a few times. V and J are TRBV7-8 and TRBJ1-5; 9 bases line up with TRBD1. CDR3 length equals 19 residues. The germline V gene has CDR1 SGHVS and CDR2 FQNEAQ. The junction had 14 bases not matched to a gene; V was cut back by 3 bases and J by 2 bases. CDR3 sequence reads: CASSFHQRLTGGGNQPQHF. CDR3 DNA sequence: TGTGCCAGCAGCTTCCACCAACGGTTGACAGGGGGAGGCAATCAGCCCCAGCATTTT.

CDR3 region: CAGTGTGGRNQPQHF. CDR3 nucleotide sequence: TGTGCCGGCACTGGGACAGGGGGCCGCAATCAGCCCCAGCATTTT. The gene calls are TRBV6-4 and TRBJ1-5; 12 bases line up with TRBD1. Germline V gives CDR1 MRHNA, CDR2 SNTAGT. V dropped 11 bases and J dropped 2; count of bases not matched to a gene: 7. This CDR3 is 15 amino acids long.

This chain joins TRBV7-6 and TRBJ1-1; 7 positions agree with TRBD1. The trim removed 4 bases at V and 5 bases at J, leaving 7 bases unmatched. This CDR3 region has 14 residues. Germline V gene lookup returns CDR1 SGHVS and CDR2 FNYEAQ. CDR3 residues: CASSSTPGGTEAFF. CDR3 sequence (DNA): TGTGCCAGCAGCTCGACCCCAGGGGGGACTGAAGCTTTCTTT. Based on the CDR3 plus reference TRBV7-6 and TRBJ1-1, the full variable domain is GAGVSQSPRYKVTKRGQDVALRCDPISGHVSLYWYRQALGQGPEFLTYFNYEAQQDKSGLPNDRFSAERPEGSISTLTIQRTEQRDSAMYRCASSSTPGGTEAFFGQGTRLTVV.

For the CDR3, the DNA is TGTGCCACCCGGGGGTGGCAGGAAAACACCATATATTTT. Amino acids: CATRGWQENTIYF. The genes are TRBV24-1 and TRBJ1-3; D perhaps matches TRBD1 (5 bases). From germline, CDR1 is KGHDR and CDR2 SFDVKD. The CDR3 extends over 13 amino acids. V dropped 9 bases and J dropped 6 bases, with 14 bases sitting between them.

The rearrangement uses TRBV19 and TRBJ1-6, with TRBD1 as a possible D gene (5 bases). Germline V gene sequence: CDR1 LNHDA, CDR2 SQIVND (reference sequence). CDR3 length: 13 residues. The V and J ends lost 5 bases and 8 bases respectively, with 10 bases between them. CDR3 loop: CASSFLGDSPLHF. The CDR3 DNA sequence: TGTGCCAGTAGTTTCCTGGGGGATTCACCCCTCCACTTT.